The source of this TCR beta chain is a study of Graves' ophthalmopathy and Graves' hyperthyroidism. Amplification targeted the TCR beta CDR3 regions, with RNA transcripts as the source material. An opening RT-PCR round employed HTBI primers and preceded a second-round multiplex PCR. TCRdb reanalysed the multiplex PCR reads using MiXCR and keeps one entry per CDR3 protein. Here the sample spans roughly 700,000 distinct CDR3 sequences, roughly two fifths being singletons. The CDR3 has 13 residues. The germline CDR1 and CDR2 sequences are KGHDR and SFDVKD. Trimming shortened V by 4 bases and J by 7 bases, and 10 bases separated the two germline ends. This clonotype was recorded only once. Moderate-to-severe activity, CAS ≥3, NOSPECS ≥4 and duration under 3 months were recorded for donors with ophthalmopathy.

Sequenced sample: peripheral blood. The V call is TRBV24-1, the J call TRBJ1-5; D remains ambiguous. The receptor was derived from an adult man with Graves' ophthalmopathy. The CDR3 DNA is TGTGCCACCAGTGACCCCACCGACCAGCCCCAGCATTTT. It encodes CATSDPTDQPQHF.